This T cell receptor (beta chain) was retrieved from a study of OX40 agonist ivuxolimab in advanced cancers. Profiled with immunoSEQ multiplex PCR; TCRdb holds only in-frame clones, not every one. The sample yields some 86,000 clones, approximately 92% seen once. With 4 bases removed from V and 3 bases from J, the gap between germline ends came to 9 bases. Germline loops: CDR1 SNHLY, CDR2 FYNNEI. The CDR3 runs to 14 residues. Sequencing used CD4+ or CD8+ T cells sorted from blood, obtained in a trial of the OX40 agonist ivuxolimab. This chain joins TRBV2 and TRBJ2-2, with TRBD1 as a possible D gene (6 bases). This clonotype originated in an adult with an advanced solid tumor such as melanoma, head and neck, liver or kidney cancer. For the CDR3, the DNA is TGTGCCAGCAGTGTGGACAGCTACACCGGGGAGCTGTTTTTT. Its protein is CASSVDSYTGELFF. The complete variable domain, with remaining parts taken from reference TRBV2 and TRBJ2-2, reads EPEVTQTPSHQVTQMGQEVILRCVPISNHLYFYWYRQILGQKVEFLVSFYNNEISEKSEIFDDQFSVERPDGSNFTLKIRSTKLEDSAMYFCASSVDSYTGELFFGEGSRLTVL.